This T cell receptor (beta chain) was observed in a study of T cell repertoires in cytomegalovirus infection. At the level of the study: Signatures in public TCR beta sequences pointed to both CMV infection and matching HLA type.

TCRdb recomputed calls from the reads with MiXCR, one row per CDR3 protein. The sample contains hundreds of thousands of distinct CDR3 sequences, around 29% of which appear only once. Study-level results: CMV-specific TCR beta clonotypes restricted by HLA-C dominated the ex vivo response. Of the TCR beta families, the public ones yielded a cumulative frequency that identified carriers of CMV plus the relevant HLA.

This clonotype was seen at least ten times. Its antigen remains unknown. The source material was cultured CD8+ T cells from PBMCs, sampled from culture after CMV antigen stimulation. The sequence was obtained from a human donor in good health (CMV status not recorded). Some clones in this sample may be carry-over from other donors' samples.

As DNA, the CDR3 is TGTGCCAGCAGCCTAAGGTCCGGCAATCAGCCCCAGCATTTT. It yields the protein CASSLRSGNQPQHF. This chain connects TRBV2 to TRBJ1-5; no clear D gene. CDR3 length: 14 residues. Germline-derived CDR1 and CDR2 are SNHLY and FYNNEI. V lost 6 bases and J 2 bases, leaving 11 bases between the germline ends.